The 11 T cell receptor beta chains below were found in one sample sequenced in a study of blood T cell repertoires in COVID-19. Only in-frame clones appear in the TCRdb table, and some are missing; sequencing was by immunoSEQ multiplex PCR. This table holds 300,000 to 400,000 clones, roughly 90% found once. Sequences were obtained from peripheral blood. These receptors were taken from a woman aged 25 to 45 with COVID-19, enrolled during active disease.

The chain has TRBV2 and TRBJ2-5, with D possibly TRBD2 on 7 matching bases. The CDR3 is 15 amino acids. Trimming left V 2 bases short and J 2 bases short, with 12 bases between. Germline V gives CDR1 SNHLY, CDR2 FYNNEI. CDR3: CASSERGGYQETQYF. CDR3 DNA sequence: TGTGCCAGCAGTGAAAGGGGGGGATATCAAGAGACCCAGTACTTC.

The chain joins TRBV11-3 to TRBJ2-5; possible D gene TRBD2, 5 bases. The length of the CDR3 is 16 residues. CDR1 SGHNT and CDR2 YENEEA come from the germline V gene. The V and J ends lost 1 base and 5 bases respectively, with 17 bases between them. CDR3 in DNA: TGTGCCAGCAGCTTAGGGGCCGGGGATCGAGGGGAGACCCAGTACTTC. This sequence encodes CASSLGAGDRGETQYF. Filled out from reference TRBV11-3 and TRBJ2-5, the complete variable domain reads EAGVVQSPRYKIIEKKQPVAFWCNPISGHNTLYWYLQNLGQGPELLIRYENEEAVDDSQLPKDRFSAERLKGVDSTLKIQPAELGDSAVYLCASSLGAGDRGETQYFGPGTRLLVL.

The chain uses TRBV11-1 and TRBJ2-2; TRBD2 matches 9 bases. This CDR3 contains 16 residues. From germline, CDR1 is SGHAT and CDR2 FQDESV (reference sequence). V was pared by 2 bases and J by 4 bases, with 5 bases of the junction left unmatched. Here the CDR3 reads CASSLNSGGSTGELFF. For the CDR3, the DNA is TGTGCCAGCAGCTTAAATAGCGGGGGTAGCACCGGGGAGCTGTTTTTT.

This sequence joins TRBV7-9 and TRBJ2-7; D is undetermined. V lost 3 bases and J lost 3, with 9 bases in between. This CDR3 region has 13 residues. Looked up from germline, CDR1 is SEHNR and CDR2 is FQNEAQ (reference sequence). CDR3 bases: TGTGCCAGCAGCTTGGCCCCCGTCTACGAGCAGTACTTC. It yields the protein CASSLAPVYEQYF.

The chain joins TRBV6-1 to TRBJ1-2; D uncertain. The ends were cut back, 1 base at V and 6 bases at J, with 9 bases in the middle. In germline, CDR1 is MNHNS, CDR2 SASEGT. The CDR3 extends over 13 amino acids. As DNA, the CDR3 is TGTGCCAGCAGTGAAGGAAGAGATGATGGCTACACCTTC. Translation: CASSEGRDDGYTF.

The V and J genes are TRBV27 and TRBJ1-2; 9 bases align to TRBD1. The V gene end was trimmed by 5 bases and the J gene end by 4 bases; junction bases not matched to a gene: 5. CDR1 MNHEY and CDR2 SMNVEV come from the germline V gene (reference sequence). This CDR3 is built from 14 residues. As DNA, the CDR3 is TGTGCCAGCAGTCCACAGACAGGGGGCTATGGCTACACCTTC. Encoded protein: CASSPQTGGYGYTF.

The chain joins TRBV5-1 to TRBJ2-2, with D possibly matching TRBD2 (6 bases). Germline loops: CDR1 SGHRS, CDR2 YFSETQ. The CDR3 spans 15 residues. The V end was cut by 1 base, the J end by 3 bases, with 10 bases between. The CDR3 loop is CASSLMSGDTGELFF. The DNA of the CDR3 is TGCGCCAGCAGCTTGATGTCGGGGGACACCGGGGAGCTGTTTTTT.

Here the CDR3 reads CATSRDSRTGAPGHEQYF. CDR3 sequence (DNA): TGTGCCACCAGCAGAGATTCCCGTACGGGAGCACCCGGCCACGAGCAGTACTTC. This chain uses TRBV15 with TRBJ2-7; a weak D match, TRBD2 (6 bases). Per the germline V gene, CDR1 is LNHNV and CDR2 is YYDKDF (reference sequence). The CDR3 is 18 amino acids. The V gene lost 0 bases and the J gene lost 5 bases, with 23 bases spanning the gap. The entire variable domain, with the rest obtained from reference TRBV15 and TRBJ2-7, is as follows: DAMVIQNPRYQVTQFGKPVTLSCSQTLNHNVMYWYQQKSSQAPKLLFHYYDKDFNNEADTPDNFQSRRPNTSFCFLDIRSPGLGDTAMYLCATSRDSRTGAPGHEQYFGPGTRLTVT.

The chain recombines TRBV5-1 with TRBJ2-7; the D gene is possibly TRBD1 (6 bases). The CDR3 totals 14 residues. Germline loops: CDR1 SGHRS, CDR2 YFSETQ. V lost 0 bases to trimming and J lost 3 bases, with 10 bases between them. The DNA of the CDR3 is TGCGCCAGCAGCTTGGTCGGGACACTCTACGAGCAGTACTTC. Encoded protein: CASSLVGTLYEQYF.

The V and J genes are TRBV19 and TRBJ1-2; D gene uncertain. CDR1 is LNHDA and CDR2 is SQIVND in the germline V gene (reference sequence). V was shortened by 5 bases and J by 0 bases, with 13 bases between the two germline ends. The CDR3 consists of 15 residues. CDR3 in amino acids: CASSGTESPNYGYTF. CDR3 in DNA: TGTGCCAGTAGTGGAACGGAGTCCCCTAACTATGGCTACACCTTC.

This clone was observed a few times. The V call is TRBV7-9, the J call TRBJ2-7, with D possibly TRBD2 on 6 matching bases. The CDR3 extends over 14 amino acids. CDR1 is SEHNR, CDR2 FQNEAQ, per germline (reference sequence). Trimming pared 5 bases from V and 4 bases from J, leaving 15 bases between. Here the CDR3 DNA reads TGTGCCAGCAGCCCGGGGACTGGGGCGTACGAGCAGTACGTC. It specifies CASSPGTGAYEQYV.